This entry describes one T cell receptor (beta chain). Its antigen remains undetermined. No clone much larger than this one lies a single base away; base qualities are absent. The CDR3, cysteine through phenylalanine, is 12 amino acids long. Only the CDR3 DNA stays, 36 bases, in frame from base 1. V drops 8 bases and J drops 7 bases, leaving 12 bases in between. CDR1 MRHNA and CDR2 SNTAGT were looked up in the germline V gene. The data belong to a study of molecular identifiers for immune sequencing clone quantification (dated by TCRdb to 2017 to 2018). Regarding the study in general: For a replicate experiment, RNA from around 20,000 or 99,000 naive CD8 T cells was divided into five aliquots, of which four were sequenced. CD8 T cells were used in a methods study to benchmark molecular-identifier clustering-based TCR repertoire sequencing (MIDCIRS) and TCR RNA copy counting.

Here is what the overall study found, with its caveats: When barcode sub-clustering was omitted, TCR diversity was inflated by chimeric consensus sequences, with chimeras reaching as high as 47%. In CMV-specific effector cells, over 99% of molecules were held by clones above 20 RNA copies, whereas under 1% of molecules were held by such clones in naive cells. Spiked-in Jurkat TCR RNA (around eleven copies' worth), which is not part of the donor repertoire, was contained in the naive libraries. Highly expanded clone sizes could be underestimated if identical TCR molecules share a barcode. About 2.9 recovered TCR RNA copies per cell were obtained by modeling, versus around 9.8 by digital PCR, implying a capture efficiency of about 30%. Even against a background of about a million naive CD8 T cells, spiked-in Jurkat TCR RNA amounting to a single cell's worth was reported to be detectable.

The library relied on PCR. TCRdb records Illumina HiSeq 4000 as the sequencer. Bulk TCR libraries were prepared as previously described, using TCR primers listed in Table S5. Purification of total RNA was performed with the Qiagen AllPrep DNA/RNA kit. Before analysis, reads from multiple sequencing runs of one library were combined. As for the original processing: Reads were retained only if the reads had an exact TCR constant sequence, and the retained reads were trimmed to 150 nt and grouped according to their 12-nt molecular barcodes. Within each barcode group, reads were sub-clustered at a 15% Levenshtein threshold, and quality-weighted consensus sequences were built per RNA molecule. Non-functional sequences were filtered out, along with any lower-count sequence sitting one edit away from another sequence. Barcode sub-clusters with fewer than 20% of the maximum read count were removed, based on fitting two negative binomial distributions. The raw public data were reprocessed by TCRdb itself: fastp quality trimming at Q25, MiXCR clonotype calling, in-frame beta chains only. Records with the same CDR3 protein are collapsed into one entry carrying the most frequent genes and DNA. In this record, the V and J calls reflect TCRdb's handling and not the investigators' own analysis. Here the sample has about 320,000 distinct CDR3 sequences; 20% to 25% occur a single time. Roughly 0.86% of the sample goes to the ten largest clones.

Naive CD8 T cell libraries were made from about 20,000 to 1,000,000 sorted cells using 10%, 30% or 50% of purified RNA. On a BD FACSAria II, naive CD8 T cells were FACS-sorted as CD8+CD4-CCR7+CD45RA+ and collected into RLT Plus buffer. Detection sensitivity was tested by spiking Jurkat RNA equal to ten TCR copies' worth into samples containing roughly 19,000-1,000,000 naive CD8 T cells. Enrichment of CD8 T cells was performed with RosetteSep CD8+ T Cell Enrichment Cocktail and Ficoll-Paque, after which ACK red cell lysis was carried out. The TCR was taken from a human donor in good health. Some libraries in this study had Jurkat cell RNA spiked in. The V and J genes are TRBV6-4 and TRBJ2-4; the D gene cannot be resolved reliably. Specimen: naive CD8+ T cells from blood, with Jurkat cell RNA spiked in. This specimen's cell subset or site label, interpreted: FACS-sorted CD8+CD4-CCR7+CD45RA+ naive T cells. The sequenced DNA is TGTGCCAGCGGTGTTCACAAGAACATTCAGTACTTC. Its protein reads: CASGVHKNIQYF.